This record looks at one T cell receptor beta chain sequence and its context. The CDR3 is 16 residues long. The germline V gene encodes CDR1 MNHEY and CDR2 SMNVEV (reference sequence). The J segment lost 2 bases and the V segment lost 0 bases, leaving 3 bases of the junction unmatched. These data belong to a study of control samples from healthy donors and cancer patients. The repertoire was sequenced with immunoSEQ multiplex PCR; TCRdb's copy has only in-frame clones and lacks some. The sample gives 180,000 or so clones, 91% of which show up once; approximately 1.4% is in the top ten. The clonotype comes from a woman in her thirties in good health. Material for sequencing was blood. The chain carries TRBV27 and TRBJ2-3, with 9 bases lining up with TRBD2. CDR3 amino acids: CASSLSSGGTTDTQYF. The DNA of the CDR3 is TGTGCCAGCAGTTTATCCAGCGGGGGGACCACAGATACGCAGTATTTT.